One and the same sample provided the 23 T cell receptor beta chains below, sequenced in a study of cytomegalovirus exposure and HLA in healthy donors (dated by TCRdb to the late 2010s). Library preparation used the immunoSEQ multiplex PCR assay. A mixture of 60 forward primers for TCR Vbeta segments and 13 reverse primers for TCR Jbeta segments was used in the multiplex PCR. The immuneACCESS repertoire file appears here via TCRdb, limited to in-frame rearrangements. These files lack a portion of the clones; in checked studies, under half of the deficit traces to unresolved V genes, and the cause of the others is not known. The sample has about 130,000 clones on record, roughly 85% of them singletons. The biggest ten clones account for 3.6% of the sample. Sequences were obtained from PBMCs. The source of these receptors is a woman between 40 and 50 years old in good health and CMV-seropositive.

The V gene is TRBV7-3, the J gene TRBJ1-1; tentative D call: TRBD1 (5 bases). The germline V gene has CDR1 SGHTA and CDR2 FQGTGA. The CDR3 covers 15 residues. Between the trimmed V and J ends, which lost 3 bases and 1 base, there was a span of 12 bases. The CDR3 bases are TGTGCCAGCAGCTTGGCAGGGAGGGGGAACACTGAAGCTTTCTTT. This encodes CASSLAGRGNTEAFF.

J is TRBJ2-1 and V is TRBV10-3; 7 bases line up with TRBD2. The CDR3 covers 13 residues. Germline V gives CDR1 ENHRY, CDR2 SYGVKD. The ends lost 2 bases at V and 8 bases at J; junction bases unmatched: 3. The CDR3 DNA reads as TGTGCCATCAGTGAGGGGAGGGAGGATGAGCAGTTCTTC. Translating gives CAISEGREDEQFF.

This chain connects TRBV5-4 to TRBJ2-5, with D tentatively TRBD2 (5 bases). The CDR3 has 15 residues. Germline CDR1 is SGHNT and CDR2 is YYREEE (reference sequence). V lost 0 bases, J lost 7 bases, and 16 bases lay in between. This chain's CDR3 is CASSLDGSSAGTQYF. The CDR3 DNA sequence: TGTGCCAGCAGCTTGGACGGCTCGTCGGCGGGGACCCAGTACTTC.

The CDR3 here is CAINRAPQYF. In DNA, the CDR3 is TGTGCCATCAACAGGGCGCCCCAGTACTTC. This chain joins TRBV6-1 and TRBJ2-5, with D possibly being TRBD1 (6 bases). Looked up from germline, CDR1 is MNHNS and CDR2 is SASEGT. The CDR3 sequence is 10 residues long. V lost 10 bases, J lost 9 bases, and 12 bases lay in between.

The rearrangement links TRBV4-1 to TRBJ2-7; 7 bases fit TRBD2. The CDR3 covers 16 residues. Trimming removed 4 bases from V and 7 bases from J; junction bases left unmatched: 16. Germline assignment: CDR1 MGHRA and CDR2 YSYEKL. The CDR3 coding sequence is TGCGCCAGCAGCCGACCTCGAGGAGCGGGGAAGGGAGAGCAGTACTTC. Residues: CASSRPRGAGKGEQYF.

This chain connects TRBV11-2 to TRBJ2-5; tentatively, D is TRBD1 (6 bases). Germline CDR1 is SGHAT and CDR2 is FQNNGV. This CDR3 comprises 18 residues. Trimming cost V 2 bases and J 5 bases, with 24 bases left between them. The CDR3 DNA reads TGTGCCAGCAGCTTAAAGCTGTTGGGACAAGCATGGAATGAGACCCAGTACTTC. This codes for CASSLKLLGQAWNETQYF.

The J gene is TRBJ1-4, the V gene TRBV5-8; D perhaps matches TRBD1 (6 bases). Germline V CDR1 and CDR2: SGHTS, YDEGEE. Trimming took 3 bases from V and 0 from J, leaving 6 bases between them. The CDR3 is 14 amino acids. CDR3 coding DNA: TGTGCCAGCAGCTGGACAGCAACTAATGAAAAACTGTTTTTT. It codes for CASSWTATNEKLFF.

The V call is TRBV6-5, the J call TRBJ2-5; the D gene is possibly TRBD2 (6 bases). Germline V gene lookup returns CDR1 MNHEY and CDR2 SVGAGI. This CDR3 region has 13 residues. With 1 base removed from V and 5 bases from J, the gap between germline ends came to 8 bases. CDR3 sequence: CASSYWGRETQYF. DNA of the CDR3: TGTGCCAGCAGTTACTGGGGGAGGGAGACCCAGTACTTC.

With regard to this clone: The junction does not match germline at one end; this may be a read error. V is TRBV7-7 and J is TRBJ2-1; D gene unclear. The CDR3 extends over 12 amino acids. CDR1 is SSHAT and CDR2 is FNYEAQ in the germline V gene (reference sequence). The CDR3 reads CASSSRPGEQFF. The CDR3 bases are TGTGCTAGCAGCTCCCGTCCGGGTGAGCAGTTCTTC.

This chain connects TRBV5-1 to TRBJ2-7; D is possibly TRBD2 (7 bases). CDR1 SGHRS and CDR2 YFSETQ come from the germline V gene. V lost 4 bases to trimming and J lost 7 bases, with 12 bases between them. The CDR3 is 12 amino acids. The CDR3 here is CASSVGGGEQYF. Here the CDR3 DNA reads TGCGCCAGCAGCGTAGGGGGGGGAGAGCAGTACTTC. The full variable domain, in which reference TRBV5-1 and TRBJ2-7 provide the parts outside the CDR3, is KAGVTQTPRYLIKTRGQQVTLSCSPISGHRSVSWYQQTPGQGLQFLFEYFSETQRNKGNFPGRFSGRQFSNSRSEMNVSTLELGDSALYLCASSVGGGEQYFGPGTRLTVT.

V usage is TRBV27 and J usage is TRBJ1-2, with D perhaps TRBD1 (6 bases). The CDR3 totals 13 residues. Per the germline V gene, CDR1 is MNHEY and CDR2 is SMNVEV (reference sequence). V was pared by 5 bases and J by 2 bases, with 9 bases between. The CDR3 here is CASSPQGNYGYTF. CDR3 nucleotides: TGTGCCAGCAGTCCTCAGGGGAACTATGGCTACACCTTC.

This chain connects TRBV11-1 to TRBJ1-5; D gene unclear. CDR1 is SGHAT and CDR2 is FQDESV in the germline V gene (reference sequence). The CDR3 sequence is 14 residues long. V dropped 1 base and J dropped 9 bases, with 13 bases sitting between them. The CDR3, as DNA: TGTGCCAGCAGCTTAGGATCAGGTTCAACGCCCCAGCATTTT. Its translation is CASSLGSGSTPQHF.

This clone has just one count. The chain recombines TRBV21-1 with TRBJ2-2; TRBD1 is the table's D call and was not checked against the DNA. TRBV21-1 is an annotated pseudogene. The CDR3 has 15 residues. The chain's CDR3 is CASSKVGKNTGELFF. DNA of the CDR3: TGTGCCAGCAGCAAAGTGGGCAAGAACACCGGGGAGCTGTTTTTT.

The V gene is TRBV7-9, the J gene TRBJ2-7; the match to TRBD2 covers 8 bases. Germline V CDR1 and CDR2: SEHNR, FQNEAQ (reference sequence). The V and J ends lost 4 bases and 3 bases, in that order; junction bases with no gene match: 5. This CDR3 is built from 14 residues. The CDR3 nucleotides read TGTGCCAGCAGCTCCTCGGGACTAGTCTACGAGCAGTACTTC. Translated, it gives CASSSSGLVYEQYF.

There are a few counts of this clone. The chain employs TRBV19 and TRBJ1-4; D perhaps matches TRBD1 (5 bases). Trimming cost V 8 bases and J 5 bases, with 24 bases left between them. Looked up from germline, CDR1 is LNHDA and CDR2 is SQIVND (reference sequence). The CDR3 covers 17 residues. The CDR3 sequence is CASHGGAQWSPNEKLFF. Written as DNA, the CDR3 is TGTGCCAGTCACGGCGGGGCCCAGTGGTCTCCAAATGAAAAACTGTTTTTT.

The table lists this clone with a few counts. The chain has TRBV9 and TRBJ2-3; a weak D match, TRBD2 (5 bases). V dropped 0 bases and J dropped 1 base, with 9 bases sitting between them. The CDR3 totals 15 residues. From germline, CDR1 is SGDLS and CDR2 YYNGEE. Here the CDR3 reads CASSVGVGGTDTQYF. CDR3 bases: TGTGCCAGCAGCGTAGGGGTGGGAGGCACAGATACGCAGTATTTT. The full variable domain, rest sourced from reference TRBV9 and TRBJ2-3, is DSGVTQTPKHLITATGQRVTLRCSPRSGDLSVYWYQQSLDQGLQFLIQYYNGEERAKGNILERFSAQQFPDLHSELNLSSLELGDSALYFCASSVGVGGTDTQYFGPGTRLTVL.

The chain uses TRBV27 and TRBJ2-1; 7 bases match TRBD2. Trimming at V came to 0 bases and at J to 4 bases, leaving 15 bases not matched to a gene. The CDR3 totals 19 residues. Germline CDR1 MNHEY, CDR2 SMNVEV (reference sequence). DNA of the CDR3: TGTGCCAGCAGTTTATCCGCTAGCGGCTCAAGGGCGCCTTACAATGAGCAGTTCTTC. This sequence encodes CASSLSASGSRAPYNEQFF.

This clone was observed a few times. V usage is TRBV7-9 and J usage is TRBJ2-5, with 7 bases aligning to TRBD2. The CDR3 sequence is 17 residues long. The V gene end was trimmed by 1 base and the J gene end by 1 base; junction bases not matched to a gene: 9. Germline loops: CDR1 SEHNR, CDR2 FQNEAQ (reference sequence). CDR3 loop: CASSLGRVAGTQETQYF. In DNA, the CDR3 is TGTGCCAGCAGCTTAGGCCGGGTAGCGGGCACCCAAGAGACCCAGTACTTC.

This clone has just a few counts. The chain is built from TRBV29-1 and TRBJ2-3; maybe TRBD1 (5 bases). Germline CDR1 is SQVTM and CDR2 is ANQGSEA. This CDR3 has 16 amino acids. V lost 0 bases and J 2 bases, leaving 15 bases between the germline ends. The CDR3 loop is CSVEERVRANTDTQYF. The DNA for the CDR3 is TGCAGCGTTGAAGAAAGGGTCAGGGCCAACACAGATACGCAGTATTTT.

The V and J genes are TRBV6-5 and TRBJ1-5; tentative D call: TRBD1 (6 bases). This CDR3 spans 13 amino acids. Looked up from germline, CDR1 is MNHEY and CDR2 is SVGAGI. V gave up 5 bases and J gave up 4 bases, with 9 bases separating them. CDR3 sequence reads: CASSDRSNQPQHF. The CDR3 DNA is TGTGCCAGCAGTGACAGGAGTAATCAGCCCCAGCATTTT.

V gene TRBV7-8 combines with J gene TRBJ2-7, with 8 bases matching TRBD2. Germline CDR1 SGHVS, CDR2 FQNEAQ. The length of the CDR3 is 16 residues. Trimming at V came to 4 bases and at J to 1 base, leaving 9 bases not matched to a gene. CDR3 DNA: TGTGCCAGCAGCTCGAAGAAGCGGGAGCGTTCCTACGAGCAGTACTTC. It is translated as CASSSKKRERSYEQYF.

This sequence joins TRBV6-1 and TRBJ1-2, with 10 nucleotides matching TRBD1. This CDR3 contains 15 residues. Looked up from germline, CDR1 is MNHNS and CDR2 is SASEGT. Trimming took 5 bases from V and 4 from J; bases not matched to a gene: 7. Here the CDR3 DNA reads TGTGCCAGCAGTCACCAGACAGGGGGCTTCTATGGCTACACCTTC. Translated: CASSHQTGGFYGYTF.

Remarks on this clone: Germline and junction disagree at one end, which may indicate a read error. CDR3 sequence reads: CSDKFEGRGRYIEQFF. The DNA of the CDR3 is TGCAGCGATAAATTCGAAGGCAGGGGTAGGTACATTGAGCAGTTCTTC. The genes are TRBV29-1 and TRBJ2-1; maybe TRBD1 (6 bases). The CDR3 is made up of 16 amino acids. The germline CDR1 and CDR2 sequences are SQVTM and ANQGSEA.